This T cell receptor (beta chain) is drawn from a study of molecular identifiers for immune sequencing clone quantification. Study-wide context: Replicate runs used RNA from approximately 20,000 or 100,000 naive CD8 cells, which was split five ways into aliquots, and four of those aliquots were then sequenced. Study outcomes and limitations: Effector cells had over 99% of their molecules in clones above 20 RNA copies, while naive cells had under 1%. Barcode collisions between identical TCR molecules could shrink estimates of highly expanded clone sizes.

Worth noting for this clonotype: Its specificity is not known.

Naive CD8 T cells were FACS-sorted by CD8+CD4-CCR7+CD45RA+ markers. MiXCR, applied by TCRdb to the PCR reads, yields one record per CDR3 protein. This table has about 100,000 distinct CDR3 sequences, around 30% appearing once. V gave up 0 bases and J gave up 3 bases; unmatched junction bases: 11. CDR1 and CDR2 from the germline V gene are SGHDN and FVKESK. There are 18 residues in the CDR3. This receptor was taken from a human donor in good health. Some libraries in this study had Jurkat cell RNA spiked in. The sequenced sample was naive CD8+ T cells from blood, with Jurkat cell RNA spiked in. Subset denoted: FACS-sorted CD8+CD4-CCR7+CD45RA+ naive T cells. The chain combines TRBV14 with TRBJ2-5; 9 bases are a match to TRBD1. CDR3 DNA: TGTGCCAGCAGCCAAGATTCTTGGCGAGGGACAGGGAAAGAGACCCAGTACTTC. Translated, it gives CASSQDSWRGTGKETQYF.